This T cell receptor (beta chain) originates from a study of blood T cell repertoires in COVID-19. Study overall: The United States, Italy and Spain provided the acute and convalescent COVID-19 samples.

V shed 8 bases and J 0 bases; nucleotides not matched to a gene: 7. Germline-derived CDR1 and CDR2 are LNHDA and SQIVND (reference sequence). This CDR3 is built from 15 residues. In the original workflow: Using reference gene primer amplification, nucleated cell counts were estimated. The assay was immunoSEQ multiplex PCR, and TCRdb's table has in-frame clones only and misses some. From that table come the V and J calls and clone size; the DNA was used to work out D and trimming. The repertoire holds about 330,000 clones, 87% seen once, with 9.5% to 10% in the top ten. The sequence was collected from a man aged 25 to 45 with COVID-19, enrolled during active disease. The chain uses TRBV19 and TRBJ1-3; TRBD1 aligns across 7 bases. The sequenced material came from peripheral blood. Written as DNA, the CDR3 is TGTGCCAGTTCCAGCACAGGGGCCTCTGGAAACACCATATATTTT. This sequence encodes CASSSTGASGNTIYF.